A single sample is the source of the 30 T cell receptor beta chains below, sequenced in a study of T cells after posttransplantation cyclophosphamide. Treatment was busulfan-fludarabine conditioning, a marrow graft, and cyclophosphamide on days +3 and +4. Sequenced by immunoSEQ multiplex PCR; TCRdb stores in-frame clones only, minus some. Altogether about 5,000 clones are present, over 70% being singletons, with the ten largest covering 34%. Specimen: PBMCs, collected after allogeneic stem cell transplant with posttransplant cyclophosphamide. Every receptor here comes from a male patient between 60 and 69 years old who received an allogeneic stem cell transplant from an unrelated donor, was CMV-positive, and had no GVHD. Some of these T cells may belong to the graft donor.

This chain uses TRBV29-1 with TRBJ2-3; 10 positions agree with TRBD2. This CDR3 comprises 15 residues. V was clipped by 5 bases and J by 3 bases; unmatched bases: 8. Per the germline V gene, CDR1 is SQVTM and CDR2 is ANQGSEA. CDR3 sequence (DNA): TGCAGCGTTAGCGGGGGGGTCCTTAATACAGATACGCAGTATTTT. Its translation: CSVSGGVLNTDTQYF.

This clone was counted a few times. The rearrangement uses TRBV9 and TRBJ2-7, with 7 bases lining up with TRBD2. The V and J ends lost 2 bases and 4 bases, in that order; junction bases with no gene match: 6. This CDR3 contains 14 residues. Germline V gene sequence: CDR1 SGDLS, CDR2 YYNGEE. CDR3 bases: TGTGCCAGCAGCGTCCAGGGCGGGAGTTACGAGCAGTACTTC. Translation: CASSVQGGSYEQYF.

The V and J genes are TRBV30 and TRBJ1-3, with TRBD1 as a possible D gene (5 bases). Germline CDR1 reads GTSNPN; CDR2 reads SVGIG (reference sequence). The CDR3 length is 14 residues. The V end was cut by 3 bases, the J end by 0 bases, with 9 bases between. DNA for the CDR3: TGTGCCTGGAGCATCGGGGGCTCTGGAAACACCATATATTTT. It specifies CAWSIGGSGNTIYF.

V gene TRBV30 combines with J gene TRBJ1-2; the D gene is possibly TRBD1 (5 bases). The CDR3 sequence is 16 residues long. Germline CDR1 is GTSNPN and CDR2 is SVGIG (reference sequence). V was pared by 4 bases and J by 0 bases, with 18 bases between. CDR3 nucleotides: TGTGCCTGGATCCCGGGGGGGATTACAGCTAACTATGGCTACACCTTC. Its protein product is CAWIPGGITANYGYTF. Combining the CDR3 with reference TRBV30 and TRBJ1-2 gives the whole variable domain SQTIHQWPATLVQPVGSPLSLECTVEGTSNPNLYWYRQAAGRGLQLLFYSVGIGQISSEVPQNLSASRPQDRQFILSSKKLLLSDSGFYLCAWIPGGITANYGYTFGSGTRLTVV.

This rearrangement joins TRBV9 to TRBJ1-3; 10 bases are shared with TRBD1. Germline CDR1 is SGDLS and CDR2 is YYNGEE. This CDR3 region has 17 residues. J gave up 2 bases and V 2 bases, and 7 bases lay outside the gene matches. The CDR3 reads CASSVLGGQGAGNTIYF. Written as DNA, the CDR3 is TGTGCCAGCAGCGTTCTAGGTGGACAGGGGGCTGGAAACACCATATATTTT.

This chain joins TRBV28 and TRBJ2-1; 7 bases are shared with TRBD2. This CDR3 comprises 16 residues. Germline-derived CDR1 and CDR2 are MDHEN and SYDVKM. With V trimmed by 2 bases and J by 12 bases, 16 bases remained unmatched. The CDR3 bases are TGTGCCAGCAGTTTAGTAGGCGGGGGAGGCCGTGGTGTGCAGTTCTTC. This codes for CASSLVGGGGRGVQFF.

The rearrangement links TRBV5-5 to TRBJ2-5, with 7 positions matching TRBD1. The CDR3 is 13 amino acids. V shed 4 bases, J shed 4 bases, and the junction held 4 bases outside the gene matches. The germline gives CDR1 SGHKS, CDR2 YYEKEE (reference sequence). This CDR3 reads CASSPGQLETQYF. CDR3 bases: TGTGCCAGCAGCCCGGGACAGCTAGAGACCCAGTACTTC.

The CDR3 region has the DNA TGTGCCAGCAGTGCGAAGCCAGGGGGTCACTACGAGCAGTACTTC. Its translation: CASSAKPGGHYEQYF. V and J are TRBV27 and TRBJ2-7; 7 bases are a match to TRBD1. This CDR3 contains 15 residues. V shed 5 bases and J 3 bases; nucleotides not matched to a gene: 10. Germline V gives CDR1 MNHEY, CDR2 SMNVEV (reference sequence).

Details on this clone: Other DNA sequences within the sample encode an identical CDR3. CDR3 loop: CASSLEGGSTDTQYF. CDR3 nucleotides: TGTGCCAGCAGCTTAGAGGGCGGGTCCACAGATACGCAGTATTTT. The chain joins TRBV11-3 to TRBJ2-3; TRBD2 might be the D (5 bases). CDR3 size: 15 residues. The V end was cut by 0 bases, the J end by 2 bases, with 9 bases between. Germline V gene data show CDR1 as SGHNT and CDR2 as YENEEA.

The sample holds a few counts of this clone. The chain joins TRBV6-5 to TRBJ1-1; D ambiguous. This CDR3 has 15 residues. Trimming cost V 10 bases and J 2 bases, with 20 bases left between them. Germline CDR1 MNHEY, CDR2 SVGAGI. Here the CDR3 DNA reads TGTGCCACCCGGCGGGTTGTCCCCCCTAACACTGAAGCTTTCTTT. Translation: CATRRVVPPNTEAFF.

CDR3 amino acids: CASSAPGLAGGTDTQYF. As DNA, the CDR3 is TGTGCCAGCAGCGCCCCTGGACTAGCGGGGGGCACAGATACGCAGTATTTT. The chain recombines TRBV7-9 with TRBJ2-3; 13 bases are shared with TRBD2. CDR1 is SEHNR and CDR2 is FQNEAQ in the germline V gene (reference sequence). V dropped 5 bases and J dropped 1; count of bases not matched to a gene: 6. This CDR3 contains 17 residues.

This clone was counted a single time. The V and J genes are TRBV10-2 and TRBJ2-7; TRBD1 matches at 7 bases. V lost 7 bases to trimming and J lost 4 bases; unmatched junction nucleotides: 10. The CDR3 runs 14 residues. The germline V gene encodes CDR1 WSHSY and CDR2 SAAADI. DNA for the CDR3: TGCGCCAGCACGGCAACTGACAGGGCTTACGAGCAGTACTTC. This encodes CASTATDRAYEQYF.

V usage is TRBV5-4 and J usage is TRBJ2-3; TRBD1 matches at 9 bases. CDR1 is SGHNT and CDR2 is YYREEE in the germline V gene (reference sequence). The J segment lost 6 bases and the V segment lost 4 bases, leaving 15 bases of the junction unmatched. The CDR3 is made up of 17 amino acids. The CDR3: CASSLMNRGRVGDTQYF. The CDR3 region has the DNA TGTGCCAGCAGCCTTATGAACAGGGGGCGGGTGGGGGATACGCAGTATTTT.

V usage is TRBV6-1 and J usage is TRBJ1-1; D call uncertain. V was clipped by 6 bases and J by 2 bases, with 16 bases between them. CDR3 length: 15 amino acids. Per the germline V gene, CDR1 is MNHNS and CDR2 is SASEGT. Written as DNA, the CDR3 is TGTGCCAGCAGGTTGGCAGGCCGGCAAAACACTGAAGCTTTCTTT. This gives the protein CASRLAGRQNTEAFF.

The V call is TRBV7-9, the J call TRBJ2-1; D possibly corresponds to TRBD2 (6 bases). This CDR3 has 15 residues. The germline gives CDR1 SEHNR, CDR2 FQNEAQ (reference sequence). V lost 4 bases and J 3 bases, leaving 13 bases between the germline ends. The CDR3 here is CASSSSRDFYNEQFF. DNA for the CDR3: TGTGCCAGCAGCTCTAGCCGGGACTTCTACAATGAGCAGTTCTTC.

V gene TRBV28 combines with J gene TRBJ2-5; 8 bases are shared with TRBD1. Germline lookup yields CDR1 MDHEN and CDR2 SYDVKM. V shed 5 bases and J 5 bases; nucleotides not matched to a gene: 4. This CDR3 has 13 residues. In DNA form, the CDR3 reads TGTGCCAGCAGTCTGGACAGGGTTGAGACCCAGTACTTC. Its translation is CASSLDRVETQYF.

This chain joins TRBV2 and TRBJ2-1; 8 bases are shared with TRBD1. Germline CDR1 SNHLY, CDR2 FYNNEI. The J segment lost 1 base and the V segment lost 6 bases, leaving 8 bases of the junction unmatched. The CDR3 runs to 16 residues. The DNA of the CDR3 is TGTGCCAGCAGCTACCTAACAGGGGGGTCCTACAATGAGCAGTTCTTC. This encodes CASSYLTGGSYNEQFF.

V and J are TRBV27 and TRBJ1-2, with TRBD1 as a possible D gene (6 bases). Germline V lookup: CDR1 MNHEY, CDR2 SMNVEV (reference sequence). The CDR3 has 14 amino acids. V lost 6 bases, J lost 7 bases, and 18 bases lay in between. The CDR3 nucleotides are TGTGCCAGCAGCCTTACAGGGTTTTCGGGTGGCTACACCTTC. This gives the protein CASSLTGFSGGYTF.

V gene TRBV4-3 combines with J gene TRBJ1-1; possibly TRBD1 for D (5 bases). This CDR3 comprises 14 residues. V was shortened by 1 base and J by 8 bases, with 14 bases between the two germline ends. The germline V gene encodes CDR1 LGHNA and CDR2 YSLEER. The CDR3 sequence is CASSQGAGPWEAFF. The CDR3 region has the DNA TGCGCCAGCAGCCAAGGGGCAGGGCCGTGGGAAGCTTTCTTT.

A few counts support this clone. The chain links TRBV7-8 to TRBJ2-1; tentatively, D is TRBD2 (5 bases). CDR3 length: 13 residues. Looked up from germline, CDR1 is SGHVS and CDR2 is FQNEAQ. Trimming removed 5 bases at V and 10 bases at J, with 15 bases between. Here the CDR3 reads CASSLFSDQEQFF. The CDR3 DNA follows: TGTGCCAGCAGCCTGTTTAGCGACCAAGAGCAGTTCTTC.

This clone was seen just once. The CDR3 DNA sequence: TGCGCCAGCAGCTCCACAGTGGGACAGGGGACCACTGAAGCTTTCTTT. Encoded protein: CASSSTVGQGTTEAFF. This chain links TRBV5-1 with TRBJ1-1; 10 positions match TRBD1. The CDR3 consists of 16 residues. V lost 3 bases, J lost 4 bases, and 9 bases stayed unmatched. Germline V gives CDR1 SGHRS, CDR2 YFSETQ.

V usage is TRBV30 and J usage is TRBJ1-4, with TRBD1 matching 9 bases. This CDR3 is built from 15 residues. V was pared by 2 bases and J by 2 bases, with 3 bases of the junction left unmatched. Germline V gene lookup returns CDR1 GTSNPN and CDR2 SVGIG (reference sequence). The CDR3 sequence is CAWSSGTGTNEKLFF. In DNA form, the CDR3 reads TGTGCCTGGAGTTCGGGGACAGGGACTAATGAAAAACTGTTTTTT.

The chain combines TRBV5-4 with TRBJ2-1, with 7 bases matching TRBD1. Germline loops: CDR1 SGHNT, CDR2 YYREEE (reference sequence). V shed 0 bases and J 6 bases; nucleotides not matched to a gene: 6. The CDR3 runs to 15 residues. CDR3 loop: CASSLGGQQPNEQFF. The CDR3 DNA reads as TGTGCCAGCAGCTTGGGGGGACAGCAACCCAATGAGCAGTTCTTC.

The chain uses TRBV9 and TRBJ2-5; D possibly corresponds to TRBD1 (5 bases). Germline lookup yields CDR1 SGDLS and CDR2 YYNGEE. The CDR3 covers 14 residues. Trimming took off 0 bases at V and 4 bases at J, with 10 bases between the two ends. CDR3 in DNA: TGTGCCAGCAGCGTAGGCTCAGGGCCAGAGACCCAGTACTTC. Protein: CASSVGSGPETQYF. The full variable domain, its missing parts supplied by reference TRBV9 and TRBJ2-5, is DSGVTQTPKHLITATGQRVTLRCSPRSGDLSVYWYQQSLDQGLQFLIQYYNGEERAKGNILERFSAQQFPDLHSELNLSSLELGDSALYFCASSVGSGPETQYFGPGTRLLVL.

The chain uses TRBV18 and TRBJ1-4; D might be TRBD1 (6 bases). CDR1 is KGHSH, CDR2 LQKENI, per germline. Trimming took 2 bases from V and 8 from J, leaving 9 bases between them. This CDR3 has 13 residues. The CDR3 spells CASSPGGDEKLFF. CDR3 nucleotide sequence: TGTGCCAGCTCACCAGGGGGCGACGAAAAACTGTTTTTT.

This clone was counted only a few times. The chain links TRBV7-2 to TRBJ1-2, with D maybe TRBD1 (6 bases). V was shortened by 6 bases and J by 2 bases, with 13 bases between the two germline ends. CDR3 size: 14 residues. Germline assignment: CDR1 SGHTA and CDR2 FQGNSA. CDR3: CASRAGGANYGYTF. Written as DNA, the CDR3 is TGTGCCAGCAGGGCCGGGGGGGCCAACTATGGCTACACCTTC.

V gene TRBV7-6 combines with J gene TRBJ1-5, with TRBD1 as a possible D gene (6 bases). The length of the CDR3 is 15 residues. CDR1 is SGHVS and CDR2 is FNYEAQ in the germline V gene. V dropped 5 bases and J dropped 8 bases, with 19 bases sitting between them. Here the CDR3 reads CASSLLGGPAEPQHF. The CDR3 region has the DNA TGTGCCAGCAGCCTCCTTGGGGGCCCTGCGGAGCCCCAGCATTTT.

V and J are TRBV28 and TRBJ2-1, with 11 nucleotides matching TRBD2. The CDR3 consists of 15 residues. The V and J ends lost 6 bases and 6 bases, in that order; junction bases with no gene match: 7. Per the germline V gene, CDR1 is MDHEN and CDR2 is SYDVKM. CDR3: CASSPRLAGTNEQFF. The CDR3 coding sequence is TGTGCCAGCAGCCCGAGACTAGCGGGAACCAATGAGCAGTTCTTC.

The rearrangement links TRBV11-2 to TRBJ2-5, with 7 bases identical to TRBD1. Germline loops: CDR1 SGHAT, CDR2 FQNNGV. The CDR3 contains 14 residues. The V and J ends lost 7 bases and 3 bases, in that order; junction bases with no gene match: 8. The CDR3 sequence: CASKRDRTKETQYF. The CDR3 coding sequence is TGTGCCAGCAAACGGGACAGAACTAAAGAGACCCAGTACTTC.

The chain combines TRBV7-9 with TRBJ1-4; 10 bases agree with TRBD1. CDR3 size: 16 residues. Trimming at V came to 5 bases and at J to 6 bases, leaving 9 bases not matched to a gene. Germline CDR1 and CDR2: SEHNR and FQNEAQ (reference sequence). CDR3 sequence reads: CASSITAGTGDEKLFF. CDR3 coding DNA: TGTGCCAGCAGCATTACCGCCGGGACAGGGGATGAAAAACTGTTTTTT.